Described below is a single T cell receptor (beta chain) sequence and its context. The entry originates in a study of blood T cell repertoires in COVID-19. Background on the study: Whether acute or convalescent, the COVID-19 samples came from the United States, Italy and Spain.

Repertoires were generated with immunoSEQ multiplex PCR, while TCRdb's copy carries only in-frame clones and drops some. The top ten hold 3% to 3.5% of the sample, which has approximately 190,000 clones, 65% to 85% seen once. This clonotype originated in a woman under 40 who had been exposed to COVID-19. Sample: PBMCs or T cells enriched from blood (not recorded which).

The CDR3 reads CASSLIEEDTEAFF. CDR3 nucleotide sequence: TGTGCCAGCAGTTTAATTGAGGAAGACACTGAAGCTTTCTTT. The J gene is TRBJ1-1, the V gene TRBV28; D remains unclear. Trimming shortened V by 2 bases and J by 3 bases, and 10 bases separated the two germline ends. The length of the CDR3 is 14 residues. Germline V gene data show CDR1 as MDHEN and CDR2 as SYDVKM.